The 10 T cell receptor beta chains given below trace back to one sample, sequenced in a study of CD8+CD57+ T cells in acquired aplastic anemia. Genomic DNA constituted the template upon which TCR beta VDJ and CDR3 profiling was performed. TCRdb fed the reads into MiXCR, producing one record per CDR3 protein. The repertoire consists of over 150,000 distinct CDR3 sequences, with roughly three fifths occurring once and the leading ten covering under 55%. CD8+CD57+ cell expansion had been shown by flow cytometry in patients chosen for sequencing. What was sequenced was sorted CD4+, CD8+, or CD8+CD57+ T cells (not recorded which) from PBMCs. The receptor set was obtained from a human donor with aplastic anemia.

This chain uses TRBV20-1 with TRBJ2-1; the match to TRBD2 covers 10 bases. The J call could be wrong; TRBJ2-3 is a better fit for the DNA end. The CDR3 spans 14 residues. Germline V gene data show CDR1 as DFQATT and CDR2 as SNEGSKA (reference sequence). CDR3 sequence: CSAQLAGAYNEQYF. Written as DNA, the CDR3 is TGCAGTGCACAGCTAGCGGGGGCCTACAATGAGCAGTATTTT.

The CDR3: CASKVAPRTYNSPLHF. DNA for the CDR3: TGTGCCAGCAAGGTAGCGCCGAGAACCTATAATTCACCCCTCCACTTT. The chain uses TRBV14 and TRBJ1-6; D not certain. This CDR3 has 16 residues. Germline lookup yields CDR1 SGHDN and CDR2 FVKESK. Trimming removed 7 bases from V and 2 bases from J, with 15 bases in between.

As to this clonotype: Just one base apart from a much larger clone, this may be a read error. This chain uses TRBV19 with TRBJ2-7, with no clear D. The CDR3 length is 12 residues. Germline lookup yields CDR1 LNHDA and CDR2 SQIVND (reference sequence). The ends were cut back, 7 bases at V and 5 bases at J, with 12 bases in the middle. The CDR3 bases are TGTGCCAGTAAAAGGGCTGGGGACGAGCAGTACTTC. It yields the protein CASKRAGDEQYF.

The chain recombines TRBV10-1 with TRBJ2-7; no definite D call. This CDR3 has 13 residues. V was cut by 0 bases and J by 3 bases, with 6 bases left in between. Germline V gene data show CDR1 as WNHNN and CDR2 as SYGVQD (reference sequence). CDR3: CASSESAGYEQYF. CDR3 nucleotides: TGCGCCAGCAGTGAGTCCGCTGGCTACGAGCAGTACTTC.

The genes are TRBV7-9 and TRBJ2-6; D not certain. This CDR3 is built from 15 residues. The germline V and J ends were trimmed by 1 base and 4 bases, with 8 bases remaining between them. Germline CDR1 SEHNR, CDR2 FQNEAQ (reference sequence). The CDR3 DNA is TGTGCCAGCAGCTTAGAGTTTTCCGGGGCCAACGTCCTGACTTTC. Residues: CASSLEFSGANVLTF.

Ten or more counts support this clonotype. The chain employs TRBV5-4 and TRBJ1-2, with D possibly TRBD1 on 6 matching bases. Germline loops: CDR1 SGHNT, CDR2 YYREEE (reference sequence). The V gene lost 4 bases and the J gene lost 10 bases, with 23 bases spanning the gap. CDR3 length: 15 residues. CDR3 sequence (DNA): TGTGCCAGCAGCCCCAGACAGGACGCGAGTTTGGACTACACCTTC. This gives the protein CASSPRQDASLDYTF.

The chain couples TRBV7-9 to TRBJ1-6, with D hard to call. This CDR3 is 14 amino acids long. The germline V and J ends were trimmed by 11 bases and 9 bases, with 20 bases remaining between them. Germline assignment: CDR1 SEHNR and CDR2 FQNEAQ (reference sequence). The CDR3 region is CAPELETYFSPLHF. In nucleotides, the CDR3 is TGTGCCCCAGAGTTGGAGACATACTTTTCACCCCTCCACTTT.

This clonotype showed up just a few times. The chain couples TRBV2 to TRBJ1-2, with 7 bases fitting TRBD1. J gave up 7 bases and V 7 bases, and 9 bases lay outside the gene matches. The CDR3 is made up of 13 amino acids. Germline V gene sequence: CDR1 SNHLY, CDR2 FYNNEI. In DNA, the CDR3 is TGTGCCAGCATGGACAGGCCGTGGGGTGGCTACACCTTC. Protein sequence: CASMDRPWGGYTF.

The J gene is TRBJ2-2, the V gene TRBV19, with D hard to call. Germline V gene lookup returns CDR1 LNHDA and CDR2 SQIVND (reference sequence). V was cut by 2 bases and J by 9 bases, with 10 bases left in between. The CDR3 is 13 amino acids. The chain's CDR3 is CASSIKVWWELFF. The CDR3 bases are TGTGCCAGTAGTATAAAGGTTTGGTGGGAGCTGTTTTTT. The whole variable domain, remainder taken from reference TRBV19 and TRBJ2-2, is DGGITQSPKYLFRKEGQNVTLSCEQNLNHDAMYWYRQDPGQGLRLIYYSQIVNDFQKGDIAEGYSVSREKKESFPLTVTSAQKNPTAFYLCASSIKVWWELFFGEGSRLTVL.

V and J are TRBV6-5 and TRBJ1-1, with 8 bases identical to TRBD1. The CDR3 has 15 amino acids. The V gene's germline CDR1 is MNHEY and CDR2 SVGAGI. The V gene end was trimmed by 4 bases and the J gene end by 1 base; junction bases not matched to a gene: 5. In DNA, the CDR3 is TGTGCCAGCAGTTTTGGGACAGGCGAGAACACTGAAGCTTTCTTT. This translates into CASSFGTGENTEAFF.